The 31 T cell receptor beta chains listed next were all sequenced from one sample in a study of T cell repertoires and HLA-DP antigens. The protocol was immunoSEQ multiplex PCR, while the TCRdb copy is restricted to in-frame clones and leaves out a portion. This repertoire shows approximately 73,000 clones, roughly 78% found once; its top ten account for 1.5% to 2%. Their cognate antigens are unknown. Input material: CD4+ T cells from PBMCs. Source of these receptors: a man between 60 and 75 years old in good health and CMV-seronegative.

The V gene is TRBV4-3, the J gene TRBJ2-1; 10 bases line up with TRBD2. With 0 bases clipped from V and 7 bases from J, the junction kept 3 bases outside the gene matches. The CDR3 extends over 15 amino acids. CDR1 is LGHNA, CDR2 YSLEER, per germline. This CDR3 is CASSQEAAGGNEQFF. The CDR3 DNA follows: TGCGCCAGCAGCCAAGAAGCAGCGGGGGGGAATGAGCAGTTCTTC.

The chain combines TRBV4-2 with TRBJ1-1; D gene ambiguous. Trimming cost V 1 base and J 7 bases, with 10 bases left between them. Germline V gene sequence: CDR1 LGHNA, CDR2 YNFKEQ. CDR3 size: 13 residues. The CDR3 sequence is CASSQGQNGEAFF. The CDR3 DNA follows: TGTGCCAGCAGCCAAGGGCAGAATGGTGAAGCTTTCTTT.

The CDR3 DNA is TGCAGCGTTGGACCTGGAGGCGGAGGGGCCCCAGATACGCAGTATTTT. It codes for CSVGPGGGGAPDTQYF. The V gene is TRBV29-1, the J gene TRBJ2-3, with D maybe TRBD2 (6 bases). Germline V CDR1 and CDR2: SQVTM, ANQGSEA. V lost 4 bases to trimming and J lost 4 bases, with 21 bases between them. The CDR3 runs to 16 residues.

The rearrangement uses TRBV5-1 and TRBJ1-2; 7 positions agree with TRBD1. The CDR3 is 18 amino acids. After removal of 4 bases from V and 3 bases from J, the junction contained 18 bases not matched to a gene. Germline loops: CDR1 SGHRS, CDR2 YFSETQ. Here the CDR3 DNA reads TGCGCCAGCAGCCTCCGTCCCGGGACAGAGATTGGCGACTATGGCTACACCTTC. It codes for CASSLRPGTEIGDYGYTF. Full variable domain (remainder filled in from reference TRBV5-1 and TRBJ1-2): KAGVTQTPRYLIKTRGQQVTLSCSPISGHRSVSWYQQTPGQGLQFLFEYFSETQRNKGNFPGRFSGRQFSNSRSEMNVSTLELGDSALYLCASSLRPGTEIGDYGYTFGSGTRLTVV.

V gene TRBV4-3 combines with J gene TRBJ2-2, with 14 nucleotides matching TRBD2. Germline CDR1 and CDR2: LGHNA and YSLEER. J was trimmed by 6 bases and V by 2 bases; bases with no gene match: 14. The CDR3 sequence is 20 residues long. The CDR3 protein is CASSQKGGRLAGGPAGELFF. In DNA form, the CDR3 reads TGCGCCAGCAGCCAAAAAGGGGGGAGACTAGCGGGAGGGCCCGCCGGGGAGCTGTTTTTT.

This chain joins TRBV11-2 and TRBJ1-2, with D unresolved. The CDR3 length is 13 residues. Trimming pared 5 bases from V and 8 bases from J, leaving 15 bases between. Germline V gene data show CDR1 as SGHAT and CDR2 as FQNNGV. CDR3 in DNA: TGTGCCAGCAGCCCTGGTGACGCGGGCGGCTACACCTTC. Amino acids: CASSPGDAGGYTF.

This sequence joins TRBV7-2 and TRBJ2-3; 11 bases are a match to TRBD2. The CDR3 extends over 14 amino acids. J gave up 6 bases and V 5 bases, and 4 bases lay outside the gene matches. Germline-derived CDR1 and CDR2 are SGHTA and FQGNSA. The CDR3 spells CASSRTSGWDTQYF. CDR3 DNA: TGTGCCAGCAGCAGGACTAGCGGGTGGGATACGCAGTATTTT.

The chain joins TRBV7-9 to TRBJ2-1; no firm D call. CDR1 SEHNR and CDR2 FQNEAQ come from the germline V gene (reference sequence). The CDR3 loop spans 16 amino acids. V lost 0 bases and J 0 bases, leaving 9 bases between the germline ends. The DNA for the CDR3 is TGTGCCAGCAGCTTAGCCGGTCGGAACTCCTACAATGAGCAGTTCTTC. Residues: CASSLAGRNSYNEQFF.

Details on this clone: At the DNA level, this CDR3 is encoded by other sequences in the same sample as well. This rearrangement joins TRBV7-2 to TRBJ2-7; 8 bases align to TRBD2. The CDR3 loop spans 15 amino acids. The V gene end was trimmed by 5 bases and the J gene end by 3 bases; junction bases not matched to a gene: 9. Germline V gene sequence: CDR1 SGHTA, CDR2 FQGNSA. In nucleotides, the CDR3 is TGTGCCAGCAGCCCCTCCGGGGGGGGTGTCTACGAGCAGTACTTC. This sequence encodes CASSPSGGGVYEQYF.

The chain couples TRBV7-9 to TRBJ2-2; D may be TRBD1 (6 bases). The length of the CDR3 is 15 residues. The germline CDR1 and CDR2 sequences are SEHNR and FQNEAQ (reference sequence). The V gene lost 5 bases and the J gene lost 3 bases, with 13 bases spanning the gap. CDR3: CASSRGEGDTGELFF. The CDR3, as DNA: TGTGCCAGCAGCCGGGGCGAGGGGGACACCGGGGAGCTGTTTTTT.

V is TRBV6-8 and J is TRBJ2-2; 10 nucleotides match TRBD2. The germline gives CDR1 MNHGY, CDR2 SAAAGT. V dropped 5 bases and J dropped 0; count of bases not matched to a gene: 6. The length of the CDR3 is 17 residues. The CDR3 here is CASSLSGGHANTGELFF. DNA for the CDR3: TGTGCCAGCAGTCTTAGCGGGGGGCACGCGAACACCGGGGAGCTGTTTTTT.

The chain joins TRBV27 to TRBJ1-1; a possible D gene is TRBD1 (6 bases). V was pared by 6 bases and J by 1 base, with 12 bases between. The CDR3 runs 14 residues. The germline CDR1 and CDR2 sequences are MNHEY and SMNVEV (reference sequence). CDR3 sequence reads: CASSPGVRNTEAFF. The DNA for the CDR3 is TGTGCCAGCAGCCCAGGGGTAAGGAACACTGAAGCTTTCTTT.

The gene calls are TRBV21-1 and TRBJ1-5. TRBV21-1 is a listed pseudogene. There are 15 residues in the CDR3. The CDR3 sequence: CASSDRTVRNQPQHF. DNA for the CDR3: TGTGCCAGCAGTGACCGGACGGTTCGCAATCAGCCCCAGCATTTT.

The chain couples TRBV11-2 to TRBJ1-1; unclear D gene. The germline V gene encodes CDR1 SGHAT and CDR2 FQNNGV. The CDR3 is 13 amino acids. V lost 2 bases and J 0 bases, leaving 4 bases between the germline ends. In nucleotides, the CDR3 is TGTGCCAGCAGCTTAAGCATGAACACTGAAGCTTTCTTT. Amino acid sequence: CASSLSMNTEAFF.

The chain is built from TRBV11-2 and TRBJ1-2, with D hard to call. V lost 5 bases and J lost 0, with 7 bases in between. The CDR3 has 13 residues. The V gene's germline CDR1 is SGHAT and CDR2 FQNNGV. The CDR3 DNA reads as TGTGCCAGCAGCCCCTCCCCTAACTATGGCTACACCTTC. Its protein product is CASSPSPNYGYTF.

The chain joins TRBV5-4 to TRBJ1-2; D is unclear. The CDR3 spans 17 residues. Trimming took off 4 bases at V and 2 bases at J, with 21 bases between the two ends. CDR1 and CDR2 from the germline V gene are SGHNT and YYREEE (reference sequence). Here the CDR3 reads CASSPTPTPRGNYGYTF. DNA for the CDR3: TGTGCCAGCAGCCCTACCCCGACACCGAGAGGGAACTATGGCTACACCTTC.

This clone appeared a few times. The chain carries TRBV25-1 and TRBJ2-3; unclear D gene. Germline V gene lookup returns CDR1 MGHDK and CDR2 SYGVNS. This CDR3 spans 12 amino acids. The ends were cut back, 8 bases at V and 5 bases at J, with 11 bases in the middle. CDR3 in amino acids: CASPETEDTQYF. CDR3 sequence (DNA): TGTGCCAGCCCGGAAACTGAAGATACGCAGTATTTT.

This chain uses TRBV30 with TRBJ1-1, with 9 bases matching TRBD1. Looked up from germline, CDR1 is GTSNPN and CDR2 is SVGIG (reference sequence). V dropped 3 bases and J dropped 3; count of bases not matched to a gene: 5. The CDR3 has 14 residues. The DNA of the CDR3 is TGTGCCTGGAGCAAGGACAGGGGATACACTGAAGCTTTCTTT. Translation: CAWSKDRGYTEAFF. Using reference TRBV30 and TRBJ1-1 for the parts outside the CDR3, the full variable domain is SQTIHQWPATLVQPVGSPLSLECTVEGTSNPNLYWYRQAAGRGLQLLFYSVGIGQISSEVPQNLSASRPQDRQFILSSKKLLLSDSGFYLCAWSKDRGYTEAFFGQGTRLTVV.

This rearrangement joins TRBV25-1 to TRBJ1-1; tentative D call: TRBD1 (5 bases). CDR3 length: 14 amino acids. V lost 0 bases, J lost 12 bases, and 17 bases lay in between. The germline gives CDR1 MGHDK, CDR2 SYGVNS. The DNA for the CDR3 is TGTGCCAGCAGTGAATATGGTCCCGCCGGGGACTCTTTCTTT. Translated: CASSEYGPAGDSFF.

The J gene is TRBJ2-1, the V gene TRBV15, with 10 bases lining up with TRBD1. Per the germline V gene, CDR1 is LNHNV and CDR2 is YYDKDF (reference sequence). V dropped 3 bases and J dropped 6; count of bases not matched to a gene: 8. The CDR3 contains 16 residues. The CDR3 region has the DNA TGTGCCACCAGCAGGGATCTGGGACAGGGGCGCAATGAGCAGTTCTTC. Amino acids: CATSRDLGQGRNEQFF.

CDR3 nucleotides: TGTGCCAGCAGCTCGCGAATACATGCAAGCGGGGAGCTGTTTTTT. This sequence encodes CASSSRIHASGELFF. V is TRBV7-2 and J is TRBJ2-2; D gene uncertain. The germline gives CDR1 SGHTA, CDR2 FQGNSA. This CDR3 comprises 15 residues. The V end lost 4 bases, the J end lost 7 bases, and 16 bases lay between the germline ends.

This clone was seen many times. This sequence joins TRBV2 and TRBJ2-3; TRBD1 matches at 7 bases. V dropped 6 bases and J dropped 2; count of bases not matched to a gene: 5. The CDR3 runs to 14 residues. In germline, CDR1 is SNHLY, CDR2 FYNNEI. CDR3 sequence reads: CASSWGQTTDTQYF. CDR3 sequence (DNA): TGTGCCAGCAGCTGGGGACAGACCACAGATACGCAGTATTTT.

This rearrangement joins TRBV6-5 to TRBJ2-3, with unresolved D. CDR1 MNHEY and CDR2 SVGAGI come from the germline V gene. V gave up 5 bases and J gave up 6 bases, with 6 bases separating them. CDR3 size: 11 residues. DNA of the CDR3: TGTGCCAGCAGTGTCGTTGATACGCAGTATTTT. Residues: CASSVVDTQYF.

This clone appeared a few times. The rearrangement links TRBV28 to TRBJ1-6, with 9 bases matching TRBD1. Germline CDR1 reads MDHEN; CDR2 reads SYDVKM. Germline trimming cut 3 bases from V and 7 bases from J; bases unmatched to any gene: 10. The CDR3 covers 17 residues. This CDR3 is CASSFQQGAFLNSPLHF. The DNA of the CDR3 is TGTGCCAGCAGTTTCCAACAGGGGGCGTTTCTAAATTCACCCCTCCACTTT.

V is TRBV7-2 and J is TRBJ2-5; a weak D match, TRBD1 (6 bases). With 1 base removed from V and 3 bases from J, the gap between germline ends came to 15 bases. The CDR3 is 16 amino acids. The V gene's germline CDR1 is SGHTA and CDR2 FQGNSA. CDR3 nucleotide sequence: TGTGCCAGCAGCTTAGACAGGGTAGTTCAGGAAGAGACCCAGTACTTC. Translating it yields CASSLDRVVQEETQYF.

The V and J genes are TRBV5-5 and TRBJ1-4; no clear D gene. V lost 4 bases and J lost 5, with 18 bases in between. The CDR3 spans 16 residues. Germline V gene lookup returns CDR1 SGHKS and CDR2 YYEKEE (reference sequence). The CDR3 DNA sequence: TGTGCCAGCAGCCTGGTAATTCGGGCGGGGAATGAAAAACTGTTTTTT. It is translated as CASSLVIRAGNEKLFF.

This sequence joins TRBV7-9 and TRBJ2-5, with D uncertain. Trimming took 10 bases from V and 2 from J, leaving 17 bases between them. The CDR3 covers 14 residues. CDR1 SEHNR and CDR2 FQNEAQ come from the germline V gene (reference sequence). CDR3 sequence: CATSRAREQETQYF. CDR3 sequence (DNA): TGTGCCACCTCAAGAGCAAGAGAACAAGAGACCCAGTACTTC.

This clone was detected only once. This chain links TRBV5-4 with TRBJ1-2, with TRBD1 matching 7 bases. The V segment lost 1 base and the J segment 7 bases; nucleotides outside the gene matches: 7. The CDR3 consists of 14 residues. Germline V gene data show CDR1 as SGHNT and CDR2 as YYREEE (reference sequence). Written as DNA, the CDR3 is TGTGCCAGCAGCTTGAATAGGGGGCGTATTGGCTACACCTTC. Translating gives CASSLNRGRIGYTF.

V usage is TRBV6-5 and J usage is TRBJ1-5; 11 positions agree with TRBD1. Germline V gene sequence: CDR1 MNHEY, CDR2 SVGAGI. The trim removed 5 bases at V and 1 base at J, leaving 1 base unmatched. CDR3 length: 15 residues. DNA of the CDR3: TGTGCCAGCAGTGGGACAGGGGGGAGCAATCAGCCCCAGCATTTT. It encodes CASSGTGGSNQPQHF.

The gene calls are TRBV11-1 and TRBJ1-5, with TRBD1 identical over 7 bases. V was clipped by 1 base and J by 3 bases; unmatched bases: 3. Looked up from germline, CDR1 is SGHAT and CDR2 is FQDESV (reference sequence). This CDR3 has 15 residues. As DNA, the CDR3 is TGTGCCAGCAGCTTAGGGGGACAGCCCAATCAGCCCCAGCATTTT. This gives the protein CASSLGGQPNQPQHF.

Regarding this clone: One junction end does not reproduce the germline sequence, and a read error may be involved. This chain connects TRBV7-8 to TRBJ1-5; 7 nucleotides line up with TRBD1. The CDR3 sequence is 13 residues long. Germline V gives CDR1 SGHVS, CDR2 FQNEAQ. CDR3 DNA: TGTGCCAGCAGCAGAAGCCGGGACAGCGAGGTAGATTTT. This encodes CASSRSRDSEVDF.